The 16 T cell receptor beta chains presented below share a single source sample, sequenced in a study of naive and memory T cell subsets. A UMI-containing oligonucleotide was joined by 3' ligation to the TCR cDNA template. Amplification of ligated cDNA took four PCR rounds with SP2 and nested alpha and beta constant primers. From the 5' RACE reads, TCRdb called clonotypes with MiXCR, one entry per CDR3 protein. In the table there are roughly 56,000 distinct CDR3 sequences, more than 7% of which are singletons. Receptors originate from a male donor in good health.

The sample holds a few counts of this clonotype. In DNA form, the CDR3 reads TGTGCCTGGAGTGTACTCGCGGGAGACCCCTACGAGCAGTACTTC. It codes for CAWSVLAGDPYEQYF. J is TRBJ2-7 and V is TRBV30, with 7 bases fitting TRBD2. Germline values: CDR1 GTSNPN, CDR2 SVGIG (reference sequence). This CDR3 comprises 15 residues. J was trimmed by 2 bases and V by 0 bases; bases with no gene match: 7.

The table lists this clonotype with many counts. This sequence joins TRBV6-5 and TRBJ1-5; TRBD1 agrees at 9 bases. The V gene end was trimmed by 0 bases and the J gene end by 6 bases; junction bases not matched to a gene: 3. Per germline, CDR1 MNHEY and CDR2 SVGAGI. The CDR3 is made up of 15 amino acids. CDR3 nucleotides: TGTGCCAGCAGTTACTCGCGACAGGGGGGTCAGCCCCAGCATTTT. Encoded protein: CASSYSRQGGQPQHF.

This clonotype was counted at least ten times. The chain joins TRBV27 to TRBJ2-1; the match to TRBD1 covers 10 bases. This CDR3 has 18 residues. The germline V gene encodes CDR1 MNHEY and CDR2 SMNVEV (reference sequence). V dropped 1 base and J dropped 4; count of bases not matched to a gene: 10. Written as DNA, the CDR3 is TGTGCCAGCAGTTTATTGCCGGGACAGGGGAAAGGATACAATGAGCAGTTCTTC. Translated, it gives CASSLLPGQGKGYNEQFF.

This chain uses TRBV5-1 with TRBJ1-2; D uncertain. With 5 bases removed from V and 0 bases from J, the gap between germline ends came to 5 bases. Germline V gives CDR1 SGHRS, CDR2 YFSETQ. This CDR3 is 12 amino acids long. The DNA for the CDR3 is TGCGCCAGCAGGGGCACTAACTATGGCTACACCTTC. The encoded protein is CASRGTNYGYTF.

The J gene is TRBJ2-7, the V gene TRBV29-1; a weak D match, TRBD2 (7 bases). Germline-derived CDR1 and CDR2 are SQVTM and ANQGSEA. This CDR3 comprises 15 residues. The V and J ends lost 5 bases and 4 bases respectively, with 21 bases between them. CDR3: CSVLSLGGAGYEQYF. CDR3 nucleotide sequence: TGCAGCGTTTTGTCCCTAGGGGGGGCAGGATACGAGCAGTACTTC.

There are a few counts of this clonotype. This rearrangement joins TRBV20-1 to TRBJ1-1; perhaps TRBD1 as D (5 bases). From germline, CDR1 is DFQATT and CDR2 SNEGSKA (reference sequence). Trimming removed 0 bases from V and 2 bases from J, with 10 bases in between. CDR3 length equals 14 residues. CDR3 residues: CSARDQTVNTEAFF. CDR3 nucleotides: TGCAGTGCTAGAGACCAGACAGTTAACACTGAAGCTTTCTTT.

This clonotype was counted at least ten times. The chain has TRBV5-6 and TRBJ2-3; 9 bases align to TRBD2. Germline V lookup: CDR1 SGHDT, CDR2 YYEEEE. V lost 5 bases and J lost 3; bases outside the gene matches: 10. CDR3 length equals 16 residues. DNA for the CDR3: TGTGCCAGCAGTTATTTAGCGGGAGAGAGAACAGATACGCAGTATTTT. As protein: CASSYLAGERTDTQYF.

As regards this clonotype: Being one base from a much bigger clone, this may be a read error. The genes are TRBV6-1 and TRBJ1-1, with unresolved D. The CDR3 consists of 16 residues. V shed 2 bases and J shed 6 bases, with 19 bases lying between them. In germline, CDR1 is MNHNS, CDR2 SASEGT. For the CDR3, the DNA is TGTGCCAGCAGTGAATCGAGTTTTTGTGAACACGCTGAAGCTTTCTTT. Encoded protein: CASSESSFCEHAEAFF.

The rearrangement joins TRBV10-3 to TRBJ2-7; 11 nucleotides align to TRBD1. In germline, CDR1 is ENHRY, CDR2 SYGVKD. Trimming at V came to 6 bases and at J to 7 bases, leaving 5 bases not matched to a gene. The CDR3 contains 13 residues. The CDR3 DNA is TGTGCCATCAGAGGACAGGGGGCGGAAGAGCAGTACTTC. Amino acids: CAIRGQGAEEQYF.

This clonotype was seen at least ten times. V and J are TRBV29-1 and TRBJ2-5; a weak D match, TRBD2 (5 bases). CDR3 length: 12 amino acids. Germline V CDR1 and CDR2: SQVTM, ANQGSEA. The V end was cut by 3 bases, the J end by 5 bases, with 10 bases between. The CDR3 here is CSVERVRETQYF. CDR3 bases: TGCAGCGTTGAGAGGGTTCGGGAGACCCAGTACTTC. The full variable domain, rest sourced from reference TRBV29-1 and TRBJ2-5, is SAVISQKPSRDICQRGTSLTIQCQVDSQVTMMFWYRQQPGQSLTLIATANQGSEATYESGFVIDKFPISRPNLTFSTLTVSNMSPEDSSIYLCSVERVRETQYFGPGTRLLVL.

J is TRBJ2-1 and V is TRBV12-3 or TRBV12-4, with D perhaps given as TRBD1 or TRBD2 (5 bases each). The CDR3 loop spans 17 amino acids. V was clipped by 6 bases and J by 2 bases, with 20 bases between them. The CDR3 DNA sequence: TGTGCCAGCAGGTCGAGTAGGGGAGTTGGGCCCTACAATGAGCAGTTCTTC. Its protein product is CASRSSRGVGPYNEQFF.

This clonotype occurred a few times. This chain uses TRBV13 with TRBJ1-3; tentatively, D is TRBD1 (5 bases). This CDR3 has 16 amino acids. V lost 5 bases and J 3 bases, leaving 17 bases between the germline ends. Germline values: CDR1 PRHDT, CDR2 FYEKMQ (reference sequence). CDR3 in amino acids: CASSPAGSSFGNTIYF. CDR3 DNA: TGTGCCAGCAGCCCGGCAGGGAGCTCCTTTGGAAACACCATATATTTT.

This clonotype was observed many times. V is TRBV6-2 or TRBV6-3 and J is TRBJ1-2; D not resolved. With 6 bases removed from V and 6 bases from J, the gap between germline ends came to 11 bases. This CDR3 region has 12 residues. From germline, CDR1 is MNHEY and CDR2 SVGEGT. CDR3 sequence (DNA): TGTGCCAGCAGCCAGCTCCCAAATGGCTACACCTTC. This codes for CASSQLPNGYTF.

This chain connects TRBV7-4 to TRBJ2-7; tentative D call: TRBD2 (5 bases). The CDR3 covers 15 residues. In germline, CDR1 is SGHVT, CDR2 SQSDAQ. The germline V and J ends were trimmed by 3 bases and 0 bases, with 12 bases remaining between them. The CDR3 DNA is TGTGCCAGCAGCTTCCGGACTCACCGCTCCTACGAGCAGTACTTC. Protein sequence: CASSFRTHRSYEQYF.

This clonotype was picked up a small number of times. This rearrangement joins TRBV3-1 to TRBJ2-3; D is possibly TRBD2 (6 bases). Germline lookup yields CDR1 LGHDT and CDR2 YNNKEL (reference sequence). The V end was cut by 4 bases, the J end by 4 bases, with 18 bases between. The CDR3 spans 16 residues. This CDR3 is CASSLRRLDGADTQYF. For the CDR3, the DNA is TGTGCCAGCAGCCTCCGCCGACTAGACGGGGCAGATACGCAGTATTTT.

This clonotype was counted a few times. The rearrangement joins TRBV6-5 to TRBJ1-1; TRBD1 agrees at 11 bases. CDR1 and CDR2 (germline): MNHEY, SVGAGI. CDR3 length: 16 residues. V dropped 6 bases and J dropped 2; count of bases not matched to a gene: 8. For the CDR3, the DNA is TGTGCCAGCAGGGGAGGGACAGGGGGGACAAACACTGAAGCTTTCTTT. It encodes CASRGGTGGTNTEAFF.